The 18 T cell receptor beta chains below all came from one sample that was sequenced in a study of T-cell memory formation after mild COVID-19. TCRdb processed the 5' RACE reads anew with MiXCR; each CDR3 protein has one entry. The sample comprises about 250,000 distinct CDR3 sequences, about 16% of which are singletons, and approximately 3.5% rests with the top ten. The sequenced material came from PBMCs or a T cell subset sorted from them (not recorded which). These receptors all come from a man aged 18-30 years who had mild COVID-19 (a few samples of this study predate the infection). Cell type and time point are not known.

This clonotype was seen more than once but under ten times. The genes are TRBV11-2 and TRBJ2-1, with 9 bases aligning to TRBD2. V was clipped by 1 base and J by 9 bases; unmatched bases: 7. Germline V gene data show CDR1 as SGHAT and CDR2 as FQNNGV. The CDR3 sequence is 15 residues long. The CDR3 here is CASSLAWTSDTEQFF. CDR3 in DNA: TGTGCCAGCAGCTTAGCTTGGACTAGCGACACTGAGCAGTTCTTC.

This clonotype came up a few times. The V and J genes are TRBV4-1 and TRBJ1-2; a possible D gene is TRBD1 (5 bases). The CDR3 is made up of 14 amino acids. Trimming pared 3 bases from V and 2 bases from J, leaving 10 bases between. Germline values: CDR1 MGHRA, CDR2 YSYEKL. The CDR3 protein is CASSQERGNYGYTF. In DNA form, the CDR3 reads TGCGCCAGCAGCCAGGAGAGGGGCAACTATGGCTACACCTTC.

The J gene is TRBJ2-1, the V gene TRBV7-9; D is perhaps TRBD2 (6 bases). The CDR3 length is 14 residues. CDR1 and CDR2 from the germline V gene are SEHNR and FQNEAQ (reference sequence). Trimming stripped 3 bases from V and 3 bases from J, with 9 bases between. Here the CDR3 reads CASSFGTVYNEQFF. CDR3 nucleotides: TGTGCCAGCAGCTTCGGGACTGTCTACAATGAGCAGTTCTTC.

This clonotype was seen many times. The V and J genes are TRBV12-3 or TRBV12-4 and TRBJ2-5, with D unclear. V lost 6 bases and J 7 bases, leaving 18 bases between the germline ends. There are 14 residues in the CDR3. CDR3 sequence (DNA): TGTGCCAGCAGAACGGTCGGCGCCTTCAGGACCCAGTACTTC. It is translated as CASRTVGAFRTQYF.

The chain recombines TRBV24-1 with TRBJ2-1, with 8 bases fitting TRBD2. V lost 5 bases and J lost 7; bases outside the gene matches: 9. Germline V lookup: CDR1 KGHDR, CDR2 SFDVKD. The CDR3 runs 15 residues. In DNA form, the CDR3 reads TGTGCCACCAGTGCCGCAAGCGGGGGCTGGAATGAGCAGTTCTTC. Its protein is CATSAASGGWNEQFF.

This clonotype was counted a few times. This chain connects TRBV7-9 to TRBJ2-1; 11 nucleotides line up with TRBD2. This CDR3 comprises 18 residues. V was clipped by 7 bases and J by 2 bases; unmatched bases: 13. The germline gives CDR1 SEHNR, CDR2 FQNEAQ (reference sequence). CDR3 protein: CASMGTQLAGAPYNEQFF. The CDR3 coding sequence is TGTGCCAGCATGGGGACCCAACTAGCGGGGGCCCCCTACAATGAGCAGTTCTTC. The full variable domain, with the rest looked up from reference TRBV7-9 and TRBJ2-1, is DTGVSQNPRHKITKRGQNVTFRCDPISEHNRLYWYRQTLGQGPEFLTYFQNEAQLEKSRLLSDRFSAERPKGSFSTLEIQRTEQGDSAMYLCASMGTQLAGAPYNEQFFGPGTRLTVL.

This clonotype was detected a few times. This chain uses TRBV2 with TRBJ2-7; D might be TRBD2 (6 bases). Germline-derived CDR1 and CDR2 are SNHLY and FYNNEI. Trimming pared 3 bases from V and 3 bases from J, leaving 6 bases between. The length of the CDR3 is 12 residues. The CDR3 DNA follows: TGTGCCAGCAGTGAGGGAGGCTACGAGCAGTACTTC. Its protein product is CASSEGGYEQYF.

The chain joins TRBV6-5 to TRBJ1-2; D is undetermined. The CDR3 consists of 14 residues. The germline V and J ends were trimmed by 6 bases and 5 bases, with 16 bases remaining between them. Germline loops: CDR1 MNHEY, CDR2 SVGAGI. The CDR3 protein is CASSQQLIGYGYTF. The DNA for the CDR3 is TGTGCCAGCAGCCAACAATTGATCGGTTATGGCTACACCTTC.

This clonotype was detected a few times. V usage is TRBV12-3 or TRBV12-4 and J usage is TRBJ2-1, with 9 bases identical to TRBD1. V lost 7 bases to trimming and J lost 8 bases; unmatched junction nucleotides: 9. The CDR3 runs 14 residues. CDR3 sequence: CASTRRGQGDEQFF. CDR3 nucleotide sequence: TGTGCCAGCACACGTAGGGGACAGGGAGATGAGCAGTTCTTC.

This clonotype was counted between two and nine times. The genes are TRBV7-9 and TRBJ2-2; D remains ambiguous. The length of the CDR3 is 13 residues. Germline V gene sequence: CDR1 SEHNR, CDR2 FQNEAQ (reference sequence). The ends were cut back, 1 base at V and 8 bases at J, with 8 bases in the middle. The CDR3 loop is CASSLVQSGELFF. CDR3 coding DNA: TGTGCCAGCAGCTTAGTACAATCGGGGGAGCTGTTTTTT.

This clonotype was counted only a few times. The chain links TRBV29-1 to TRBJ1-2; D gene uncertain. The germline V gene has CDR1 SQVTM and CDR2 ANQGSEA. The CDR3 has 12 residues. Trimming stripped 7 bases from V and 0 bases from J, with 9 bases between. CDR3 protein: CSARHSNYGYTF. CDR3 DNA: TGCAGCGCGAGACACTCTAACTATGGCTACACCTTC.

This clonotype was seen only a few times. V and J are TRBV20-1 and TRBJ1-2; TRBD1 is a possible D gene (5 bases). CDR1 DFQATT and CDR2 SNEGSKA come from the germline V gene (reference sequence). The V gene lost 6 bases and the J gene lost 4 bases, with 15 bases spanning the gap. The CDR3 totals 13 residues. CDR3 bases: TGCAGTGCCACCCCGGGGCAGGGCTATGGCTACACCTTC. Encoded protein: CSATPGQGYGYTF.

The chain links TRBV18 to TRBJ1-3, with TRBD1 matching 8 bases. The CDR3 has 15 residues. Germline V gives CDR1 KGHSH, CDR2 LQKENI. V dropped 4 bases and J dropped 2; count of bases not matched to a gene: 4. CDR3 in amino acids: CASSHDRGPGNTIYF. The CDR3 DNA reads as TGTGCCAGCTCACATGACAGGGGACCTGGAAACACCATATATTTT.

The rearrangement joins TRBV28 to TRBJ1-5; TRBD1 aligns across 9 bases. The ends lost 4 bases at V and 7 bases at J; junction bases unmatched: 8. The V gene's germline CDR1 is MDHEN and CDR2 SYDVKM. This CDR3 contains 15 residues. The DNA for the CDR3 is TGTGCCAGCAGTTCCCCCGGGACAGGGTTGCAGCCCCAGCATTTT. This gives the protein CASSSPGTGLQPQHF.

In this sample, this clonotype turned up a few times. This chain links TRBV5-1 with TRBJ1-4, with D uncertain. V lost 0 bases and J lost 2, with 17 bases in between. Germline assignment: CDR1 SGHRS and CDR2 YFSETQ. The CDR3 runs 18 residues. In nucleotides, the CDR3 is TGCGCCAGCAGCTTGGTATTAAGGTGGGATCAGACTAATGAAAAACTGTTTTTT. Protein: CASSLVLRWDQTNEKLFF.

The table lists this clonotype with a few counts. The V gene is TRBV28, the J gene TRBJ2-5; the D gene is possibly TRBD1 (7 bases). V was shortened by 5 bases and J by 4 bases, with 14 bases between the two germline ends. CDR3 length: 14 residues. Germline V gives CDR1 MDHEN, CDR2 SYDVKM. The CDR3 loop reads CASSRQGGRETQYF. The DNA for the CDR3 is TGTGCCAGCAGTCGACAGGGAGGAAGAGAGACCCAGTACTTC.

This chain links TRBV20-1 with TRBJ2-1; possibly TRBD2 for D (7 bases). CDR1 is DFQATT and CDR2 is SNEGSKA in the germline V gene (reference sequence). The ends were cut back, 5 bases at V and 4 bases at J, with 21 bases in the middle. CDR3 length equals 16 residues. The CDR3 DNA reads TGCAGTGCTCCCCCCCGGACCGCGGGGGCATACAATGAGCAGTTCTTC. Amino acid sequence: CSAPPRTAGAYNEQFF.

Ten or more counts support this clonotype. CDR3 loop: CASSARAVSKADTQYF. Here the CDR3 DNA reads TGTGCCAGCAGCGCTAGAGCGGTCTCTAAGGCAGATACGCAGTATTTT. This chain links TRBV7-9 with TRBJ2-3; possibly TRBD2 for D (5 bases). The CDR3 totals 16 residues. From germline, CDR1 is SEHNR and CDR2 FQNEAQ (reference sequence). V was clipped by 5 bases and J by 4 bases, with 19 bases between them.